Shown below are 28 T cell receptor beta chains from a single sample sequenced in a study of blood T cell repertoires in COVID-19. This table comes from immunoSEQ multiplex PCR, and its TCRdb copy is limited to in-frame clones, with some not included. The top ten clones hold about 1.7% of a sample with about 400,000 clones, 89% of them seen once. The sequencing sample was made of PBMCs or T cells enriched from blood (not recorded which). The origin of the receptors is a woman aged 25 to 45 who had recovered from COVID-19.

This chain connects TRBV9 to TRBJ1-6, with 10 nucleotides matching TRBD1. With V trimmed by 6 bases and J by 9 bases, 9 bases remained unmatched. Germline V CDR1 and CDR2: SGDLS, YYNGEE. The CDR3 covers 15 residues. Here the CDR3 DNA reads TGTGCCAGCAACAGACAGGGGGCAACTGGTTCACCCCTCCACTTT. Translated, it gives CASNRQGATGSPLHF.

This chain uses TRBV24-1 with TRBJ2-1, with 10 nucleotides matching TRBD2. CDR3 length: 15 amino acids. After removal of 3 bases from V and 8 bases from J, the junction contained 6 bases not matched to a gene. Per germline, CDR1 KGHDR and CDR2 SFDVKD. DNA of the CDR3: TGTGCCACCAGTGATAGCGCTAGCGGGGGCGATGAGCAGTTCTTC. Its protein is CATSDSASGGDEQFF.

The chain carries TRBV7-3 and TRBJ2-2, with D unresolved. Trimming took 5 bases from V and 7 from J, leaving 11 bases between them. CDR1 and CDR2 (germline): SGHTA, FQGTGA. The CDR3 is made up of 13 amino acids. Here the CDR3 DNA reads TGTGCCAGCAGCCCCCTGGGCGTCGGGGAGCTGTTTTTT. It is translated as CASSPLGVGELFF. Using reference TRBV7-3 and TRBJ2-2 for the parts outside the CDR3, the full variable domain is GAGVSQTPSNKVTEKGKYVELRCDPISGHTALYWYRQSLGQGPEFLIYFQGTGAADDSGLPNDRFFAVRPEGSVSTLKIQRTERGDSAVYLCASSPLGVGELFFGEGSRLTVL.

J is TRBJ2-3 and V is TRBV29-1, with TRBD1 matching 8 bases. V shed 2 bases, J shed 5 bases, and the junction held 6 bases outside the gene matches. The CDR3 covers 14 residues. The germline CDR1 and CDR2 sequences are SQVTM and ANQGSEA. The CDR3: CSVETGGPGDTQYF. In nucleotides, the CDR3 is TGCAGCGTTGAAACAGGGGGTCCAGGAGATACGCAGTATTTT.

The chain employs TRBV5-6 and TRBJ2-7, with 14 bases that match TRBD2. Germline CDR1 reads SGHDT; CDR2 reads YYEEEE. There are 14 residues in the CDR3. Germline trimming cut 4 bases from V and 7 bases from J; bases unmatched to any gene: 4. The CDR3 sequence: CASSRTSGRREQYF. The CDR3 DNA sequence: TGTGCCAGCAGCCGGACTAGCGGGAGGAGGGAGCAGTACTTC.

The rearrangement uses TRBV5-1 and TRBJ1-4, with D possibly TRBD1 on 5 matching bases. The CDR3 is 15 amino acids. CDR1 is SGHRS and CDR2 is YFSETQ in the germline V gene. With 5 bases removed from V and 7 bases from J, the gap between germline ends came to 18 bases. The CDR3 spells CASSPSTSGGEKLFF. The DNA for the CDR3 is TGCGCCAGCAGTCCTTCGACCTCCGGGGGTGAAAAACTGTTTTTT.

The rearrangement joins TRBV30 to TRBJ1-1, with a possible D match to TRBD1 (5 bases). CDR1 and CDR2 (germline): GTSNPN, SVGIG (reference sequence). V shed 8 bases and J shed 5 bases, with 12 bases lying between them. This CDR3 has 11 residues. The DNA for the CDR3 is TGTGCCATGGAAAGGGGAACTGAAGCTTTCTTT. This codes for CAMERGTEAFF.

This chain uses TRBV11-2 with TRBJ2-3; D not resolved. V lost 4 bases to trimming and J lost 2 bases, with 4 bases between them. This CDR3 comprises 12 residues. Germline V CDR1 and CDR2: SGHAT, FQNNGV. The CDR3 loop is CASSSYTDTQYF. DNA of the CDR3: TGTGCCAGCAGCTCTTACACAGATACGCAGTATTTT.

This clone was seen only once. The rearrangement uses TRBV5-6 and TRBJ2-7; 8 bases match TRBD1. In germline, CDR1 is SGHDT, CDR2 YYEEEE. Germline trimming cut 0 bases from V and 1 base from J; bases unmatched to any gene: 6. This CDR3 is 16 amino acids long. This CDR3 reads CASSLGRTGFSYEQYF. The CDR3 DNA sequence: TGTGCCAGCAGCTTGGGCCGGACAGGGTTTTCCTACGAGCAGTACTTC.

This clone was picked up many times. V and J are TRBV6-2 or TRBV6-3 and TRBJ1-6; D is uncertain. Per germline, CDR1 MNHEY and CDR2 SVGEGT. The germline V and J ends were trimmed by 4 bases and 10 bases, with 14 bases remaining between them. The CDR3 covers 14 residues. CDR3 bases: TGTGCCAGCAGTTGGGCGGGAGCGGTATCACCCCTCCACTTT. Its protein is CASSWAGAVSPLHF.

The rearrangement links TRBV2 to TRBJ2-7; 10 bases fit TRBD2. Unmatched junction bases numbered 8, after V lost 6 bases and J lost 3 bases. Per germline, CDR1 SNHLY and CDR2 FYNNEI. The CDR3 is 15 amino acids. The DNA of the CDR3 is TGTGCCAGCAGGGGAGCGGGGGGGGTTCTCTACGAGCAGTACTTC. The encoded protein is CASRGAGGVLYEQYF.

Remarks on this clone: This may stem from a read error, because a much larger clone lies one nucleotide away. The chain uses TRBV11-3 and TRBJ1-1; D gene ambiguous. Germline V CDR1 and CDR2: SGHNT, YENEEA. Trimming left V 2 bases short and J 0 bases short, with 4 bases between. The CDR3 is 13 residues long. CDR3 loop: CASSLQVNTEAFF. The CDR3, as DNA: TGTGCCAGCAGCTTACAGGTGAACACTGAAGCTTTCTTT. The variable domain in full, completed from reference TRBV11-3 and TRBJ1-1, reads EAGVVQSPRYKIIEKKQPVAFWCNPISGHNTLYWYLQNLGQGPELLIRYENEEAVDDSQLPKDRFSAERLKGVDSTLKIQPAELGDSAVYLCASSLQVNTEAFFGQGTRLTVV.

The rearrangement uses TRBV4-1 and TRBJ1-6; D is ambiguous. Trimming shortened V by 2 bases and J by 6 bases, and 8 bases separated the two germline ends. This CDR3 region has 14 residues. Germline V gene lookup returns CDR1 MGHRA and CDR2 YSYEKL. The CDR3 loop reads CASSQMEGNSPLHF. CDR3 nucleotides: TGCGCCAGCAGCCAAATGGAGGGTAATTCACCCCTCCACTTT.

This clone appeared once. The J gene is TRBJ1-6, the V gene TRBV27; 7 bases agree with TRBD1. The germline gives CDR1 MNHEY, CDR2 SMNVEV (reference sequence). V trimming: 5 bases; J trimming: 0 bases; junction bases outside the gene matches: 10. CDR3 length: 18 residues. In DNA, the CDR3 is TGTGCCAGCAGTCCCCGACAGGGTTCGAGCTCCTATAATTCACCCCTCCACTTT. This sequence encodes CASSPRQGSSSYNSPLHF.

The chain links TRBV15 to TRBJ1-5; D unclear. CDR1 and CDR2 from the germline V gene are LNHNV and YYDKDF (reference sequence). Deletions cut 4 bases from V and 3 bases from J, with 16 bases between. This CDR3 spans 16 amino acids. CDR3 in amino acids: CATSIREKGDNQPQHF. In DNA form, the CDR3 reads TGTGCCACCAGCATACGGGAGAAGGGAGACAATCAGCCCCAGCATTTT.

A single count supports this clone. The chain combines TRBV28 with TRBJ1-1; D is possibly TRBD1 (6 bases). Germline V gene data show CDR1 as MDHEN and CDR2 as SYDVKM. This CDR3 is 13 amino acids long. V was shortened by 6 bases and J by 7 bases, with 15 bases between the two germline ends. The CDR3 nucleotides read TGTGCCAGCAGCCTTGGGGGGGGCGATGAAGCTTTCTTT. Residues: CASSLGGGDEAFF.

Of note for this clone: The sample has other DNA sequences that encode this CDR3 too. The chain joins TRBV9 to TRBJ2-1, with D uncertain. Germline CDR1 and CDR2: SGDLS and YYNGEE. CDR3 size: 14 residues. Trimming removed 0 bases at V and 0 bases at J, with 4 bases between. The DNA for the CDR3 is TGTGCCAGCAGCGTAGCGGTCTCCTACAATGAGCAGTTCTTC. Residues: CASSVAVSYNEQFF.

The chain is built from TRBV7-3 and TRBJ2-5; a possible D gene is TRBD2 (5 bases). Germline V gives CDR1 SGHTA, CDR2 FQGTGA. The V end was cut by 2 bases, the J end by 4 bases, with 11 bases between. The CDR3 contains 14 residues. In DNA form, the CDR3 reads TGTGCCAGCAGCTTAGGAGGCAGGTCAGAGACCCAGTACTTC. The encoded protein is CASSLGGRSETQYF.

This rearrangement joins TRBV10-1 to TRBJ1-2, with D possibly being TRBD1 (5 bases). Between the trimmed V and J ends, which lost 6 bases and 0 bases, there was a span of 23 bases. The CDR3 is 18 residues long. Germline V gene data show CDR1 as WNHNN and CDR2 as SYGVQD (reference sequence). This CDR3 reads CASRSACVTGRANYGYTF. Here the CDR3 DNA reads TGCGCCAGCAGGTCCGCTTGTGTCACAGGCCGGGCTAACTATGGCTACACCTTC.

The chain combines TRBV12-3 or TRBV12-4 with TRBJ1-1; D unclear. Trimming removed 5 bases from V and 0 bases from J, with 7 bases in between. The CDR3 length is 13 residues. The CDR3 DNA is TGTGCCAGCAGTGGCTTGATGAACACTGAAGCTTTCTTT. It specifies CASSGLMNTEAFF.

As DNA, the CDR3 is TGTGCCTGGAGTGTTAGGGGTCCGGCCTACTACGAGCAGTACTTC. This codes for CAWSVRGPAYYEQYF. The chain employs TRBV30 and TRBJ2-7; tentative D call: TRBD1 (5 bases). Germline V lookup: CDR1 GTSNPN, CDR2 SVGIG (reference sequence). The CDR3 is 15 amino acids. The V end lost 0 bases, the J end lost 3 bases, and 15 bases lay between the germline ends.

This clone was detected only once. J is TRBJ2-3 and V is TRBV5-8, with 9 bases fitting TRBD1. CDR1 SGHTS and CDR2 YDEGEE come from the germline V gene. V dropped 8 bases and J dropped 5; count of bases not matched to a gene: 9. CDR3 length: 14 amino acids. The CDR3 sequence: CASSGGQGIDTQYF. CDR3 DNA sequence: TGTGCCAGTAGTGGGGGACAGGGTATAGATACGCAGTATTTT.

This clone appeared once. This chain connects TRBV5-1 to TRBJ2-5; 9 bases line up with TRBD1. V shed 4 bases, J shed 4 bases, and the junction held 11 bases outside the gene matches. Per germline, CDR1 SGHRS and CDR2 YFSETQ. This CDR3 contains 16 residues. The CDR3 loop reads CASSPGSRQGGETQYF. CDR3 in DNA: TGCGCCAGCAGCCCAGGCAGCCGACAGGGGGGAGAGACCCAGTACTTC.

This clone has only one observation. The genes are TRBV16 and TRBJ2-7; 9 nucleotides match TRBD1. Per germline, CDR1 KGHSY and CDR2 FQNENV. The CDR3 has 13 residues. After removal of 2 bases from V and 5 bases from J, the junction contained 1 base not matched to a gene. The CDR3 region has the DNA TGTGCCAGCAGCCAAGGGACAGGGAACGAGCAGTACTTC. This gives the protein CASSQGTGNEQYF.

The gene calls are TRBV4-2 and TRBJ1-2; D is unresolved. Germline values: CDR1 LGHNA, CDR2 YNFKEQ. V was pared by 3 bases and J by 1 base, with 3 bases between. The CDR3 length is 12 residues. The CDR3, as DNA: TGTGCCAGCAGCCACATTAACTATGGCTACACCTTC. It codes for CASSHINYGYTF.

A note on this clone: At one end the junction does not follow the germline gene, possibly because of a read error. This chain links TRBV9 with TRBJ2-7; maybe TRBD2 (5 bases). The CDR3 runs 13 residues. Germline-derived CDR1 and CDR2 are SGDLS and YYNGEE. The CDR3: CASSVDGTRALNF. The CDR3 DNA sequence: TGTGCCAGCAGCGTCGACGGTACGAGGGCGTTGAACTTC.

This chain uses TRBV5-4 with TRBJ1-4, with 7 bases identical to TRBD1. CDR3 size: 13 residues. V lost 4 bases and J lost 6; bases outside the gene matches: 3. Germline V gene data show CDR1 as SGHNT and CDR2 as YYREEE (reference sequence). CDR3: CASSLDRDEKLFF. In DNA, the CDR3 is TGTGCCAGCAGCCTCGACAGGGATGAAAAACTGTTTTTT. Full variable domain (outside the CDR3, taken from reference TRBV5-4 and TRBJ1-4): ETGVTQSPTHLIKTRGQQVTLRCSSQSGHNTVSWYQQALGQGPQFIFQYYREEENGRGNFPPRFSGLQFPNYSSELNVNALELDDSALYLCASSLDRDEKLFFGSGTQLSVL.

The genes are TRBV3-1 (or the pseudogene TRBV3-2) and TRBJ1-2; 9 bases agree with TRBD1. CDR3 size: 16 residues. Germline loops: CDR1 LGHDT, CDR2 YNNKEL (reference sequence). The V and J ends lost 4 bases and 6 bases, in that order; junction bases with no gene match: 12. CDR3 loop: CASSLNSGTGMDGYTF. As DNA, the CDR3 is TGTGCCAGCAGCCTAAACTCCGGGACAGGGATGGATGGCTACACCTTC.